These 30 T cell receptor beta chains share one sample of origin, sequenced in a study of CD4 and CD8 cells across lung adenocarcinoma regions. MiXCR was run by TCRdb on the PCR reads, yielding one entry per CDR3 protein. The repertoire consists of 7,500 to 9,500 distinct CDR3 sequences, with 40% to 55% occurring once and the leading ten covering roughly 18%. The specimen was CD4+ T cells from the margin of a lung tumor. Every receptor here comes from a female donor with lung adenocarcinoma. The CD4 and CD8 labels of this study may be unreliable.

The V and J genes are TRBV6-5 and TRBJ2-3; 11 bases are shared with TRBD2. The DNA end is a closer match to TRBJ2-7, so the J assignment may be wrong. The CDR3 has 17 amino acids. CDR1 is MNHEY and CDR2 is SVGAGI in the germline V gene. The CDR3 DNA reads as TGTGCCAGCAGTTTTCGGACTAGCGGGCAGTCGGCAGAGACGCAGTACTTC. It translates to CASSFRTSGQSAETQYF.

Of note for this clonotype: At one of its ends the junction is not consistent with the germline gene, which may arise from a read error. The chain employs TRBV7-3 and TRBJ2-3; D possibly uses TRBD1 or TRBD2 (6 bases each). The CDR3 covers 15 residues. Germline V lookup: CDR1 SGHTA, CDR2 FQGTGA. The CDR3 DNA reads as TGTGCCAGCAGAAAGGGGGGCGTGAACACCGGTACGCTGTATTTT. Its protein is CASRKGGVNTGTLYF. The complete variable domain, with remaining parts taken from reference TRBV7-3 and TRBJ2-3, reads GAGVSQTPSNKVTEKGKYVELRCDPISGHTALYWYRQSLGQGPEFLIYFQGTGAADDSGLPNDRFFAVRPEGSVSTLKIQRTERGDSAVYLCASRKGGVNTGTLYFGPGTRLTVL.

This clonotype ranks as medium-sized. The chain combines TRBV6-5 with TRBJ1-1, with 7 positions matching TRBD1. J was trimmed by 1 base and V by 0 bases; bases with no gene match: 2. Germline V gene lookup returns CDR1 MNHEY and CDR2 SVGAGI. This CDR3 contains 15 residues. In DNA form, the CDR3 reads TGTGCCAGCAGTTACTCGGGACAGCAGAACACTGAAGCTTTCTTT. Residues: CASSYSGQQNTEAFF.

Regarding this clonotype: A junction end diverges from the germline sequence, so it may reflect a read error. This CDR3 is CASSCEGLGGGVTETQYF. DNA for the CDR3: TGTGCCAGCAGTTGCGAGGGGCTCGGGGGCGGGGTCACAGAGACCCAGTACTTT. The rearrangement links TRBV27 to TRBJ2-3, with D perhaps assigned TRBD1 or TRBD2 (6 bases each). This CDR3 comprises 18 residues. The germline gives CDR1 MNHEY, CDR2 SMNVEV (reference sequence).

This clonotype was picked up one time. The rearrangement joins TRBV27 to TRBJ2-1; D could derive from TRBD1 or TRBD2 (5 bases each). V gave up 3 bases and J gave up 8 bases, with 20 bases separating them. There are 16 residues in the CDR3. Germline CDR1 is MNHEY and CDR2 is SMNVEV (reference sequence). CDR3 amino acids: CASSFTAAPGPHEQFF. The DNA of the CDR3 is TGTGCCAGCAGTTTTACGGCGGCCCCGGGGCCCCATGAGCAGTTCTTC.

The chain employs TRBV11-3 and TRBJ2-3; 7 positions agree with TRBD2. The CDR3 extends over 17 amino acids. Trimming cost V 1 base and J 6 bases; bases outside gene matches: 13. Germline CDR1 reads SGHNT; CDR2 reads YENEEA. This CDR3 reads CASSLAHGGSGSDTQYF. The CDR3 coding sequence is TGTGCCAGCAGCTTAGCCCACGGCGGGAGTGGGTCTGATACGCAGTATTTT. Looking up the rest from reference TRBV11-3 and TRBJ2-3 gives the full variable domain: EAGVVQSPRYKIIEKKQPVAFWCNPISGHNTLYWYLQNLGQGPELLIRYENEEAVDDSQLPKDRFSAERLKGVDSTLKIQPAELGDSAVYLCASSLAHGGSGSDTQYFGPGTRLTVL.

On this clonotype itself: A read error may account for a junction end that differs from germline. The chain has TRBV6-1 and TRBJ2-5; no reliable D call. CDR1 and CDR2 (germline): MNHNS, SASEGT. The CDR3 is 14 amino acids. The CDR3 region is CASREGRDQETQYF. As DNA, the CDR3 is TGTGCCAGCCGTGAAGGCCGTGACCAAGAGACCCAGTACTTT.

This clonotype was recorded many times. The chain joins TRBV15 to TRBJ2-3; 10 bases agree with TRBD2. CDR3 length equals 18 residues. J was trimmed by 1 base and V by 0 bases; bases with no gene match: 7. Germline CDR1 and CDR2: LNHNV and YYDKDF (reference sequence). The CDR3, as DNA: TGTGCCACCAGCAGAGATGATGGGACTAGCGACCGCACAGATACGCAGTATTTT. Its translation: CATSRDDGTSDRTDTQYF.

This clonotype has more than one count but fewer than ten. This rearrangement joins TRBV10-2 to TRBJ2-2, with 8 bases aligning to TRBD2. Looked up from germline, CDR1 is WSHSY and CDR2 is SAAADI. The CDR3 runs to 15 residues. V was clipped by 8 bases and J by 5 bases; unmatched bases: 10. The CDR3 loop reads CASSPQVAGTGELFF. The CDR3 DNA follows: TGCGCCAGCTCCCCACAGGTAGCGGGGACCGGGGAGCTGTTTTTT.

This clonotype is medium-sized within its sample. V is TRBV6-1 and J is TRBJ1-2, with D possibly matching TRBD1 (5 bases). The CDR3 has 13 amino acids. Germline loops: CDR1 MNHNS, CDR2 SASEGT. V was pared by 5 bases and J by 8 bases, with 15 bases between. CDR3 DNA: TGTGCCAGCAGTACGATGGGCAGGGAAGGCTACACCTTC. It is translated as CASSTMGREGYTF.

CDR3 protein: CATGRGAKDTQYF. DNA of the CDR3: TGTGCCACGGGGCGAGGAGCCAAAGACACGCAGTATTTT. V gene TRBV24-1 combines with J gene TRBJ2-4; tentative D call: TRBD1 (5 bases). The J call may be incorrect, as the DNA end agrees better with TRBJ2-3. Germline CDR1 KGHDR, CDR2 SFDVKD. The CDR3 spans 13 residues.

J is TRBJ2-5 and V is TRBV6-1, with 11 positions matching TRBD2. The DNA end lines up better with TRBJ2-3; the J call may be wrong. Germline V lookup: CDR1 MNHNS, CDR2 SASEGT. The CDR3 covers 15 residues. CDR3 residues: CASRGIAGGAFTQYF. The CDR3 DNA follows: TGTGCCAGCAGAGGAATAGCGGGAGGGGCTTTTACGCAGTATTTT.

This clonotype was counted at least ten times. V and J are TRBV4-1 and TRBJ2-1, with D uncertain. The CDR3 runs 14 residues. Looked up from germline, CDR1 is MGHRA and CDR2 is YSYEKL. V lost 3 bases, J lost 1 base, and 7 bases lay in between. In DNA form, the CDR3 reads TGCGCCAGCAGCCACGGCGATTCCTACAATGAGCAGTTCTTC. Translated: CASSHGDSYNEQFF.

This clonotype is classed as medium-sized. J is TRBJ1-2 and V is TRBV6-2 or TRBV6-3; 7 bases fit TRBD1. Germline lookup yields CDR1 MNHEY and CDR2 SVGEGT. The trim removed 5 bases at V and 4 bases at J, leaving 7 bases unmatched. This CDR3 comprises 14 residues. In nucleotides, the CDR3 is TGTGCCAGCAGTCGTACAGGGGTCAGCTATGGCTACACCTTC. It is translated as CASSRTGVSYGYTF.

This clonotype was found many times. The chain uses TRBV7-2 and TRBJ2-7, with TRBD2 identical over 9 bases. The CDR3 runs 16 residues. The junction had 4 bases not matched to a gene; V was cut back by 1 base and J by 0 bases. CDR1 is SGHTA, CDR2 FQGNSA, per germline. The chain's CDR3 is CASSLGLAGLSYEQYF. The CDR3 nucleotides are TGTGCCAGCAGCTTAGGCCTAGCGGGACTCTCCTACGAGCAGTACTTC.

Points on this clonotype: At one end, the junction sequence differs from germline, possibly due to a read error. This sequence joins TRBV30 and TRBJ2-1; D remains ambiguous. Germline-derived CDR1 and CDR2 are GTSNPN and SVGIG (reference sequence). The CDR3 is 23 amino acids. Here the CDR3 DNA reads TGTGCCTGGCCTCAACTTCTTTCTTTACTCCAGATTCCTCGGAGCCTTGAACATGCTAAAGTACACTGG. Its translation: CAWPQLLSLLQIPRSLEHAKVHW.

The chain carries TRBV27 and TRBJ2-3; maybe TRBD2 (5 bases). The end of the DNA is better explained by TRBJ2-5, so the J call may be wrong. Germline CDR1 MNHEY, CDR2 SMNVEV (reference sequence). The CDR3 length is 15 residues. The CDR3 DNA reads TGTGGCAGGAGGATCGTGAGCGGTGCCCCAGAGACCCAGTACTTC. Encoded protein: CGRRIVSGAPETQYF.

J is TRBJ2-1 and V is TRBV7-9; D is unclear. V lost 5 bases to trimming and J lost 8 bases, with 19 bases between them. This CDR3 is built from 15 residues. Germline V CDR1 and CDR2: SEHNR, FQNEAQ (reference sequence). CDR3 coding DNA: TGTGCCAGCAGCCCCGCTTCGTACTTAATACATGAGCAGTTCTTC. Its protein product is CASSPASYLIHEQFF.

This clonotype was found a few times. V and J are TRBV7-2 and TRBJ2-7; 7 nucleotides align to TRBD2. V was pared by 5 bases and J by 4 bases, with 8 bases of the junction left unmatched. Germline V gene sequence: CDR1 SGHTA, CDR2 FQGNSA. CDR3 length equals 14 residues. CDR3 loop: CASSPPLARYEQYF. CDR3 DNA: TGTGCCAGCAGCCCCCCACTAGCGAGGTACGAGCAGTACTTC. Combining the CDR3 with reference TRBV7-2 and TRBJ2-7 gives the whole variable domain GAGVSQSPSNKVTEKGKDVELRCDPISGHTALYWYRQSLGQGLEFLIYFQGNSAPDKSGLPSDRFSAERTGGSVSTLTIQRTQQEDSAVYLCASSPPLARYEQYFGPGTRLTVT.

Worth noting for this clonotype: Germline is not matched at one junction end, which may reflect a read error. The V call is TRBV7-3, the J call TRBJ2-3; TRBD2 might be the D (6 bases). The CDR3 is 15 amino acids. Germline-derived CDR1 and CDR2 are SGHTA and FQGTGA. The CDR3 coding sequence is TGTTCCAGCAGCTTCGGGCGCCTAGCGCAAGAGACCCAGTATTTT. Translated: CSSSFGRLAQETQYF.

This clonotype was counted between two and nine times. V is TRBV6-2 or TRBV6-3 and J is TRBJ2-5, with 9 nucleotides matching TRBD2. The DNA end is more similar to TRBJ2-7, so the J call may be wrong. The germline V gene has CDR1 MNHEY and CDR2 SVGEGT. CDR3 length equals 15 residues. CDR3 protein: CASRPRLAASYEQYF. CDR3 DNA: TGTGCCAGCAGACCGAGACTAGCGGCCTCCTACGAGCAGTACTTC.

This clonotype appeared a few times. The gene calls are TRBV6-1 and TRBJ2-1; 11 nucleotides agree with TRBD1. The junction had 13 bases not matched to a gene; V was cut back by 7 bases and J by 8 bases. The CDR3 covers 16 residues. Germline V gives CDR1 MNHNS, CDR2 SASEGT. For the CDR3, the DNA is TGTGCCAGCACAAGGACAGGGGGCGCGAGGGGAGATGAGCAGTTCTTC. Translating it yields CASTRTGGARGDEQFF.

This clonotype was counted many times. The chain uses TRBV6-1 and TRBJ2-4, with TRBD2 matching 10 bases. Germline loops: CDR1 MNHNS, CDR2 SASEGT. Germline trimming cut 2 bases from V and 6 bases from J; bases unmatched to any gene: 4. This CDR3 contains 15 residues. The CDR3 reads CASSEMASGRNIQYF. In DNA form, the CDR3 reads TGTGCCAGCAGTGAAATGGCTAGCGGGAGAAACATTCAGTACTTC.

The rearrangement links TRBV4-1 to TRBJ2-1; 8 bases line up with TRBD1. The DNA end is a closer match to TRBJ2-7, so the J assignment may be wrong. The CDR3 is made up of 14 amino acids. The germline V gene encodes CDR1 MGHRA and CDR2 YSYEKL. The CDR3, as DNA: TGCGCCAGCAGCCGAGGACAGGGACCAGGCGAGCAGTACTTC. It encodes CASSRGQGPGEQYF.

This clonotype was recorded many times. The rearrangement uses TRBV6-5 and TRBJ1-2; 9 bases align to TRBD1. Trimming at V came to 5 bases and at J to 8 bases, leaving 3 bases not matched to a gene. CDR3 length equals 12 residues. CDR1 is MNHEY and CDR2 is SVGAGI in the germline V gene. The CDR3 is CASSNRGPGYTF. The CDR3 DNA reads as TGTGCCAGCAGTAACAGGGGGCCAGGCTACACCTTC.

The rearrangement joins TRBV27 to TRBJ2-3, with TRBD2 identical over 7 bases. The DNA end is more similar to TRBJ2-7, so the J call may be wrong. This CDR3 contains 16 residues. The germline V gene encodes CDR1 MNHEY and CDR2 SMNVEV (reference sequence). CDR3 nucleotide sequence: TGTGCCAGCAGCGAGAGGCGGGGGTTTAGCCAAGAGACGCAGTACTTC. Protein: CASSERRGFSQETQYF.

This clonotype is categorized as medium-sized. The rearrangement links TRBV27 to TRBJ2-6; D call uncertain. Germline CDR1 is MNHEY and CDR2 is SMNVEV (reference sequence). The CDR3 is 14 amino acids. Between the trimmed V and J ends, which lost 5 bases and 0 bases, there was a span of 5 bases. The CDR3 coding sequence is TGTGCCAGCAGTCTACTCTCTGGGGCCAACGTCCTGACTTTC. It codes for CASSLLSGANVLTF.

The genes are TRBV27 and TRBJ2-5; 8 bases map to TRBD2. After removal of 6 bases from V and 2 bases from J, the junction contained 11 bases not matched to a gene. The CDR3 is made up of 16 amino acids. Germline V gives CDR1 MNHEY, CDR2 SMNVEV (reference sequence). DNA for the CDR3: TGTGCCAGCAGCCCGGGACTAGTAAATCGACAAGAGACCCAGTACTTC. It codes for CASSPGLVNRQETQYF.

This clonotype is labeled as medium-sized. The V and J genes are TRBV6-1 and TRBJ2-7, with D possibly TRBD2 on 6 matching bases. CDR3 length equals 15 residues. Germline CDR1 is MNHNS and CDR2 is SASEGT. The CDR3, as DNA: TGTGCGACGAAGAGGTTGGTAGCGGTCTCCTACGAGCAGTACTTC. Translated: CATKRLVAVSYEQYF.

The chain carries TRBV7-2 and TRBJ1-1; no firm D call. CDR1 SGHTA and CDR2 FQGNSA come from the germline V gene. Between the trimmed V and J ends, which lost 0 bases and 7 bases, there was a span of 9 bases. The CDR3 sequence is 13 residues long. CDR3 sequence: CASSLADHGEAFF. The CDR3 nucleotides read TGTGCCAGCAGCTTAGCGGATCACGGTGAAGCTTTCTTT.